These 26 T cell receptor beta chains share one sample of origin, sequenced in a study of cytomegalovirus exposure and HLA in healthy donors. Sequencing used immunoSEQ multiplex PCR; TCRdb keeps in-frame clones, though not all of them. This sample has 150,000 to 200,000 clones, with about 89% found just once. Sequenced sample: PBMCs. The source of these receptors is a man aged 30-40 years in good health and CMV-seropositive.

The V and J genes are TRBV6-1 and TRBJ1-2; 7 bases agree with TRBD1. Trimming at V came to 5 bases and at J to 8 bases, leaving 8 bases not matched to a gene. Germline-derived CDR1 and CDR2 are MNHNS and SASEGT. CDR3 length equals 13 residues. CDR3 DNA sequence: TGTGCCAGCAGTCCGACAGGGACGGACGGCTACACCTTC. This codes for CASSPTGTDGYTF.

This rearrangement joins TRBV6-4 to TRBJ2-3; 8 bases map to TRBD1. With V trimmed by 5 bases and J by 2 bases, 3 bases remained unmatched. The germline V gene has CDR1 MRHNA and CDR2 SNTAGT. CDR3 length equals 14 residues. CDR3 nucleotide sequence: TGTGCCAGCAGTCCGGACAGGGCCACAGATACGCAGTATTTT. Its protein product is CASSPDRATDTQYF.

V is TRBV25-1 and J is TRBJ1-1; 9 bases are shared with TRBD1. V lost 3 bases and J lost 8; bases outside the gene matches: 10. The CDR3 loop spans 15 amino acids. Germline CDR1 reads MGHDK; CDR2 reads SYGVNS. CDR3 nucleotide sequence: TGTGCCAGCAGTGATAATCGGGACAGGGCGACCGAAGCTTTCTTT. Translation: CASSDNRDRATEAFF.

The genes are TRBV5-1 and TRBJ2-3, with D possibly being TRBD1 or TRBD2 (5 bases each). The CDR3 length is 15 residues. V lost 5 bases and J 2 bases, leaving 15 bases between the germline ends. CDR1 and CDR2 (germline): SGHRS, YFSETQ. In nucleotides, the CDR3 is TGCGCCAGCAGTTCGATGCCGGGGCACACAGATACGCAGTATTTT. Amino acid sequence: CASSSMPGHTDTQYF.

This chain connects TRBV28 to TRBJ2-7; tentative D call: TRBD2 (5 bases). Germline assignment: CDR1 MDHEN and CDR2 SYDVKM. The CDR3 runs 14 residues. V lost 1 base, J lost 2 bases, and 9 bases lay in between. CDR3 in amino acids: CASSLFRGPYEQYF. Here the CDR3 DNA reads TGTGCCAGCAGTTTATTTCGGGGTCCCTACGAGCAGTACTTC. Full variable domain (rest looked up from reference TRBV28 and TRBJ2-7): DVKVTQSSRYLVKRTGEKVFLECVQDMDHENMFWYRQDPGLGLRLIYFSYDVKMKEKGDIPEGYSVSREKKERFSLILESASTNQTSMYLCASSLFRGPYEQYFGPGTRLTVT.

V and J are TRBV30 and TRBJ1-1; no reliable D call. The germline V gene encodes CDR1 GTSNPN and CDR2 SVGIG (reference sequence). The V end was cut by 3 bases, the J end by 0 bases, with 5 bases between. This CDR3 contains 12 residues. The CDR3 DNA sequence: TGTGCCTGGAGACCCATGAACACTGAAGCTTTCTTT. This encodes CAWRPMNTEAFF.

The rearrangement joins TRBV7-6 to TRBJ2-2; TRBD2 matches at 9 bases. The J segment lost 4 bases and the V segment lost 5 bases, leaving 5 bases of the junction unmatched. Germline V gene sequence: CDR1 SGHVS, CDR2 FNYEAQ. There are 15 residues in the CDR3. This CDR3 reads CASSQVAGVTGELFF. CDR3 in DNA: TGTGCCAGCAGCCAAGTAGCGGGGGTCACCGGGGAGCTGTTTTTT.

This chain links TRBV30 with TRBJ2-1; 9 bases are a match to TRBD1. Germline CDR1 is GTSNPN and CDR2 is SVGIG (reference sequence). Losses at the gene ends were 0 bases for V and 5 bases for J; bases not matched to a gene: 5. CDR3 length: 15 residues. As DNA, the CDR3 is TGTGCCTGGAGTGTAGGGACAGGGTCCAACAATGAGCAGTTCTTC. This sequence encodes CAWSVGTGSNNEQFF. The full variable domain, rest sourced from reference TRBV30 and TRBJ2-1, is SQTIHQWPATLVQPVGSPLSLECTVEGTSNPNLYWYRQAAGRGLQLLFYSVGIGQISSEVPQNLSASRPQDRQFILSSKKLLLSDSGFYLCAWSVGTGSNNEQFFGPGTRLTVL.

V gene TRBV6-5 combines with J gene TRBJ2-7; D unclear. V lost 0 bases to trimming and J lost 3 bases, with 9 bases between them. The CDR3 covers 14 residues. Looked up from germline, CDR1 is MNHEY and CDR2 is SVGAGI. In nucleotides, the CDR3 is TGTGCCAGCAGTTACTCAAACGGAATCTACGAGCAGTACTTC. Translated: CASSYSNGIYEQYF.

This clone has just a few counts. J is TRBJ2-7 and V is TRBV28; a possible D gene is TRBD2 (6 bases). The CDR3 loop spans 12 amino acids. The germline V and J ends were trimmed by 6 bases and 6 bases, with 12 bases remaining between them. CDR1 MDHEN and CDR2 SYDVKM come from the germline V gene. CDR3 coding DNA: TGTGCCAGCAGCCCCGGGGGATCCGAGCAGTACTTC. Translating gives CASSPGGSEQYF. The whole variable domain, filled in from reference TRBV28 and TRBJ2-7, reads DVKVTQSSRYLVKRTGEKVFLECVQDMDHENMFWYRQDPGLGLRLIYFSYDVKMKEKGDIPEGYSVSREKKERFSLILESASTNQTSMYLCASSPGGSEQYFGPGTRLTVT.

CDR3 coding DNA: TGTGCCAGCAGGACGGGACAGGGGGCTTTTGGCTACACCTTC. Translating gives CASRTGQGAFGYTF. The rearrangement uses TRBV21-1 and TRBJ1-2; the D call of TRBD1 is as the table states it, not checked on the DNA. TRBV21-1 is a listed pseudogene. This CDR3 is built from 14 residues.

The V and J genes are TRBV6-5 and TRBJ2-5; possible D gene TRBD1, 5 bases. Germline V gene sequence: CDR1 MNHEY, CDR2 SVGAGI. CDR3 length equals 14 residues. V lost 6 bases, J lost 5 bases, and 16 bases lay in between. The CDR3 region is CASRVVAGAETQYF. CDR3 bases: TGTGCCAGCAGAGTAGTTGCTGGGGCCGAGACCCAGTACTTC.

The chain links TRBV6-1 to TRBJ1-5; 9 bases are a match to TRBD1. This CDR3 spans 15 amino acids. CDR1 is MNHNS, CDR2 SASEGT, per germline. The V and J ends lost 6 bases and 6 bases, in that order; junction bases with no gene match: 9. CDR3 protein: CASRGTGSVGQPQHF. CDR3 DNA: TGTGCCAGCAGAGGGACAGGGAGTGTTGGTCAGCCCCAGCATTTT.

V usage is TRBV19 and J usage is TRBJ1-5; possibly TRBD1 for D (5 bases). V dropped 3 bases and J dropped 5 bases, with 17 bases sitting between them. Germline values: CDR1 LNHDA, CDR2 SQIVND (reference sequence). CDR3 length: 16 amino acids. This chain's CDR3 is CASSISYDMGHQPQHF. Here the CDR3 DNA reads TGTGCCAGTAGTATCTCCTACGACATGGGGCATCAGCCCCAGCATTTT. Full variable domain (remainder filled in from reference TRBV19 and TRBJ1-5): DGGITQSPKYLFRKEGQNVTLSCEQNLNHDAMYWYRQDPGQGLRLIYYSQIVNDFQKGDIAEGYSVSREKKESFPLTVTSAQKNPTAFYLCASSISYDMGHQPQHFGDGTRLSIL.

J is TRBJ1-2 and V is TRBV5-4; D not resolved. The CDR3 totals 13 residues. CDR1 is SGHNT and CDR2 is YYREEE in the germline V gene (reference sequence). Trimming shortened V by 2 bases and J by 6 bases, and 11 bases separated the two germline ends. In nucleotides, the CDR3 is TGTGCCAGCAGCTTACTGCTTTCGGATGGCTACACCTTC. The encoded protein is CASSLLLSDGYTF.

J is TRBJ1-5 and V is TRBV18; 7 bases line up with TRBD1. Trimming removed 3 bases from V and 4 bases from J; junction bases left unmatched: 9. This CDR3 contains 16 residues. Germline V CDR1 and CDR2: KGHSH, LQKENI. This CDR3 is CASSPESQGVNQPQHF. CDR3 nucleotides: TGTGCCAGCTCACCGGAATCTCAGGGGGTGAATCAGCCCCAGCATTTT. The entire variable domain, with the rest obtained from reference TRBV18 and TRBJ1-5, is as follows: NAGVMQNPRHLVRRRGQEARLRCSPMKGHSHVYWYRQLPEEGLKFMVYLQKENIIDESGMPKERFSAEFPKEGPSILRIQQVVRGDSAAYFCASSPESQGVNQPQHFGDGTRLSIL.

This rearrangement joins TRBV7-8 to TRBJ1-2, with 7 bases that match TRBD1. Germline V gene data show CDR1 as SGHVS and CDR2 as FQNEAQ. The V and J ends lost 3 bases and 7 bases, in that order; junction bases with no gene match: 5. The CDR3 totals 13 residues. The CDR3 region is CASSLDRLSGYTF. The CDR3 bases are TGTGCCAGCAGCTTGGACAGGCTAAGTGGCTACACCTTC.

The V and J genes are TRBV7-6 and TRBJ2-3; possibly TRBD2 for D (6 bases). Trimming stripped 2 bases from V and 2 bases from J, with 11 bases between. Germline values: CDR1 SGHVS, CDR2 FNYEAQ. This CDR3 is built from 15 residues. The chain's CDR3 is CASSLLGGITDTQYF. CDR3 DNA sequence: TGTGCCAGCAGCTTACTCGGCGGGATCACAGATACGCAGTATTTT.

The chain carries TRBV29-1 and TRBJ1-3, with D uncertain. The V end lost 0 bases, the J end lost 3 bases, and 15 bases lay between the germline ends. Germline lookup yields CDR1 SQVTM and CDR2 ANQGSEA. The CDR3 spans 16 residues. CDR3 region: CSVEEGPAAGGNTIYF. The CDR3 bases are TGCAGCGTTGAAGAAGGGCCGGCCGCGGGTGGAAACACCATATATTTT.

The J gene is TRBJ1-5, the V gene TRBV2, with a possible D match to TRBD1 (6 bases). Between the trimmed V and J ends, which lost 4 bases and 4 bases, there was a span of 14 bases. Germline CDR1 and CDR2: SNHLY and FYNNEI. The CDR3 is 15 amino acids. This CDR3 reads CASSGEGTLNQPQHF. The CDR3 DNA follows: TGTGCCAGCAGTGGTGAAGGGACATTGAATCAGCCCCAGCATTTT.

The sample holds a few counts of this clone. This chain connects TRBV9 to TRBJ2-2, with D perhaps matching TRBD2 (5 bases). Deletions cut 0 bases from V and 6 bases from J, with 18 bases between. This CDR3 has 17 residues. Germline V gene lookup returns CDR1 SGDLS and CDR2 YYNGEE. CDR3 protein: CASSVDSPVLSAGELFF. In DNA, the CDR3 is TGTGCCAGCAGCGTAGATTCCCCCGTCCTTAGCGCCGGGGAGCTGTTTTTT.

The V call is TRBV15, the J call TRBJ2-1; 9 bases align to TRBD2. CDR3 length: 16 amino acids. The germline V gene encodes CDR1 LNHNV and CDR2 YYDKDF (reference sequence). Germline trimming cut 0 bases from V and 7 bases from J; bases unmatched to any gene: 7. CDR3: CATSRDLAGGLNEQFF. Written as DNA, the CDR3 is TGTGCCACCAGCAGAGATCTGGCGGGGGGGCTAAATGAGCAGTTCTTC.

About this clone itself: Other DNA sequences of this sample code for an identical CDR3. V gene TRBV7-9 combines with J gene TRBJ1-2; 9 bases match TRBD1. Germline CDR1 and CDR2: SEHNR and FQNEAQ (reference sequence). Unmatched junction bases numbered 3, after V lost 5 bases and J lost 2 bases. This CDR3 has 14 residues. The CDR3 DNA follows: TGTGCCAGCAGCCTGGGACAGGGAAACTATGGCTACACCTTC. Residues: CASSLGQGNYGYTF.

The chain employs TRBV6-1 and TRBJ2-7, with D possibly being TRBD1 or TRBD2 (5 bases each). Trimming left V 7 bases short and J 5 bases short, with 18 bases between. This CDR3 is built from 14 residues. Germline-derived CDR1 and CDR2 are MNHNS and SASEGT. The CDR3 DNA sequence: TGTGCCAGCATTTTCAACTTTGGGGGAGACGAGCAGTACTTC. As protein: CASIFNFGGDEQYF.

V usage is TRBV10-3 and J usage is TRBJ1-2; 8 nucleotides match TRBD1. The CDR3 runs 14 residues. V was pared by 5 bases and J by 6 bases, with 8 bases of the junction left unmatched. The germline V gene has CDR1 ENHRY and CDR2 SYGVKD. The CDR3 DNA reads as TGTGCCATCAGTCGTCTAGGACAGGGTGATGGCTACACCTTC. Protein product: CAISRLGQGDGYTF.

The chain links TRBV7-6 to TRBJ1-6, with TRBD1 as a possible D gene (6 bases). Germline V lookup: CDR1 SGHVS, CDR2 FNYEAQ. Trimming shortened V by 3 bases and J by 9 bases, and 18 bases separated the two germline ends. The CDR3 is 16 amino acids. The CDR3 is CASSLGAGAGSSPLHF. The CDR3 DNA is TGTGCCAGCAGCTTGGGGGCCGGGGCTGGGAGTTCACCCCTCCACTTT.